This T cell receptor beta chain appears in the sequencing data of a study of T cells after yellow fever vaccination (dated by TCRdb to between 2019 and 2020). Regarding the study in general: The SMART-Seq v4 Ultra Low Input RNA kit was used to prepare libraries from fractions with low cell numbers. To track T-cell clones before and after primary and booster YFV17D yellow fever vaccination, bulk TCR alpha and beta repertoires were sequenced longitudinally. Blood samples were taken at several timepoints before and after primary and secondary immunization, and bulk PBMC replicates and cell subsets were isolated. Two healthy male donors made up the cohort, one aged 18 to 29 years and the other aged 30 to 40 years. Study-level results and caveats: The secondary T-cell response was weaker than the primary response but faster, peaking on day 5 instead of day 15. After the booster, most of the clones that had expanded following primary vaccination were detected again (around 97% of CD4 and 80% to 90% of CD8), which suggests that memory was broadly maintained. A small fraction of clonotypes appeared in both the CD4 and CD8 compartments, likely as a result of convergent recombination. Because abundant contaminating clonotypes from the bulk population could be contained in FACS-sorted repertoires, computational filtering was required. Because the study included only a couple of donors, the extent to which the findings can be generalized is limited.

A few counts support this clonotype. Its cognate antigen has yet to be identified. Base quality data are lacking; no much larger clone is found one base away. The label giving this sample's treatment or condition can be read as: live attenuated yellow fever vaccine strain. PBMCs were isolated from peripheral blood using a standard Ficoll-Paque protocol. Dynabeads CD4 and CD8 positive selection kits were used to isolate the CD4 and CD8 T-cell fractions. TriZol was used to extract RNA from bulk PBMCs, from CD4 and CD8 fractions, and from dextramer-positive and dextramer-negative fractions. Instrument on record: Illumina NovaSeq 6000. TCR cDNA was synthesized by 5'RACE template switching, through which a universal primer site and unique molecular identifiers were introduced. Priming of cDNA synthesis was performed from both the TCR alpha and TCR beta constant segments. Library amplification used two PCR steps, and the second PCR step added sample barcodes and sequencing adapters. Sequencing of the libraries was done on either Illumina HiSeq 2500 (2x100 bp) or NovaSeq (2x150 bp). As for the authors' bioinformatics: MIGEC handled demultiplexing of reads and collapsing into UMI consensus sequences, while MiXCR performed V(D)J alignment. Vaccine-responding clonotypes were defined with edgeR using replicate PBMC samples, requiring FDR below 0.01 and a log2 fold change above 5 up to day 15. Each bulk clonotype received a CD4 or CD8 identity based on whether the sequenced CD4 or CD8 repertoire contained that clonotype at higher abundance. The raw public data were reprocessed by TCRdb itself: fastp quality trimming at Q25, MiXCR clonotype calling, in-frame beta chains only. Merged by CDR3 protein, the rows form single entries marked with the most common genes and DNA. These V and J calls rely on TCRdb rather than the paper's analysis. This sample holds about 220,000 distinct CDR3 sequences; 2.5% to 3.5% were observed only once. The ten largest make up 3.2% of the sample.

The junction carries 15 bases between V and J, which are trimmed by 3 bases and 8 bases respectively. Including cysteine and phenylalanine, the CDR3 has 14 amino acids. Only CDR3 DNA is held: 42 bases, read in frame from base 1. The germline V gene gives CDR1 as KGHSH and CDR2 as LQKENI. Sequences were derived from CD4+ T cells sorted from PBMCs, sampled 10 days after the yellow fever booster vaccination. The receptor's source is a man between 18 and 35 years old who received the YFV17D yellow fever vaccine. The chain links TRBV18 with TRBJ2-3; the D gene is not confidently resolved. Here is the DNA: TGTGCCAGCTCACCTCAAGACCGGTCCGGTACGCAGTATTTT. Its protein reads: CASSPQDRSGTQYF.